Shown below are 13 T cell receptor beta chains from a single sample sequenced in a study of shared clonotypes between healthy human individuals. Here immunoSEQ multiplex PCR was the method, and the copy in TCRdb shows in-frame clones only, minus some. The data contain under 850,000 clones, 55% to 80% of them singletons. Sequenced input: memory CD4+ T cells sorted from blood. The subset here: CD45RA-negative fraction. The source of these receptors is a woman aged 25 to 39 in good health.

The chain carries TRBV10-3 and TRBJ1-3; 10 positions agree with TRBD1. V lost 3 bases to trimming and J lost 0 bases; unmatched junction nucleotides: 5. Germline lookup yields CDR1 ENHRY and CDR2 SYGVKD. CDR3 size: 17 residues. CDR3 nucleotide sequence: TGTGCCATCAGTGATCGGACAGGGGGGTTCTCTGGAAACACCATATATTTT. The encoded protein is CAISDRTGGFSGNTIYF.

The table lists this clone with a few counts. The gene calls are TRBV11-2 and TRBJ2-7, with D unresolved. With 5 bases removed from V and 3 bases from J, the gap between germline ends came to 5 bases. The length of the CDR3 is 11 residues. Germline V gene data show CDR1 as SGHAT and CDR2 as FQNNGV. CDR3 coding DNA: TGTGCCAGCAGCCTGGACTACGAGCAGTACTTC. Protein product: CASSLDYEQYF.

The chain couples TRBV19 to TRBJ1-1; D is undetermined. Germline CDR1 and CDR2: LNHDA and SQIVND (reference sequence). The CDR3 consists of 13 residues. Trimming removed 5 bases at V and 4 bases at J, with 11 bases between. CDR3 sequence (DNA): TGTGCCAGTAGTCCTGACCGGGGCACTGAAGCTTTCTTT. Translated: CASSPDRGTEAFF.

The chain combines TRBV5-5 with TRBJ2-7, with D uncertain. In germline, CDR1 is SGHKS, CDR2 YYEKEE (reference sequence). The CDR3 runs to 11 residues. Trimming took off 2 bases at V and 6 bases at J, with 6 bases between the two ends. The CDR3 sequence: CASSFRSEQYF. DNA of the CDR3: TGTGCCAGCAGCTTTCGAAGCGAGCAGTACTTC.

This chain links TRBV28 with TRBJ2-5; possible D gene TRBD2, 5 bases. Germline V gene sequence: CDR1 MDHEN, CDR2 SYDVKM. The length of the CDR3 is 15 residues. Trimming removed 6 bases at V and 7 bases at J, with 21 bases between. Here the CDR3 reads CASSPRRGEGRTQYF. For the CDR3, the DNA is TGTGCCAGCAGCCCACGGCGTGGGGAAGGGAGGACCCAGTACTTC.

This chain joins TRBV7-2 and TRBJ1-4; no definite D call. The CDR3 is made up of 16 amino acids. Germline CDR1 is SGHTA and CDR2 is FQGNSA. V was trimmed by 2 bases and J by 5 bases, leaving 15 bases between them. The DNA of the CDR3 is TGTGCCAGCAGCTTACTAGGTTCAGTGGGAAATGAAAAACTGTTTTTT. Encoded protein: CASSLLGSVGNEKLFF.

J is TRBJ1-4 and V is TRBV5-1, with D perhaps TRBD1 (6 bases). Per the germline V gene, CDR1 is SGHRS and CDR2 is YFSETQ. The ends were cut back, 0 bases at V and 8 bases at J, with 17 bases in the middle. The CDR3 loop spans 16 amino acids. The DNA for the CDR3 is TGCGCCAGCAGCTTGGATCCCGGGGGCGGCGGAGAAAAACTGTTTTTT. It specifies CASSLDPGGGGEKLFF.

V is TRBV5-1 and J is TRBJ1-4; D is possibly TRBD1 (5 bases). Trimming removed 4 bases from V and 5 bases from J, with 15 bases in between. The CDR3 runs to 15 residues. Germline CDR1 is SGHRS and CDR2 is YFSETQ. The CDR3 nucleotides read TGCGCCAGCAGCGCGCAGCCAGGGACGAATGAAAAACTGTTTTTT. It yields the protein CASSAQPGTNEKLFF.

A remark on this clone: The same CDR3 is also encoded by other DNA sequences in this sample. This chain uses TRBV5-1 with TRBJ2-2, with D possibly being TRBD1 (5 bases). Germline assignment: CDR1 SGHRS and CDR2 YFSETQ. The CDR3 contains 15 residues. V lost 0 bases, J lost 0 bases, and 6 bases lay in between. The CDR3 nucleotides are TGCGCCAGCAGCTTGGGGACAACGAACACCGGGGAGCTGTTTTTT. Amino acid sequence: CASSLGTTNTGELFF.

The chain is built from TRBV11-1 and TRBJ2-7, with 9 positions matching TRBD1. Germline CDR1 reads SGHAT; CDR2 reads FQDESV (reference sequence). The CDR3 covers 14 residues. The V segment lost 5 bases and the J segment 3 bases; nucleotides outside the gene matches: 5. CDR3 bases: TGTGCCAGCAGCACGACGACAGGGGGCTACGAGCAGTACTTC. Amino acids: CASSTTTGGYEQYF.

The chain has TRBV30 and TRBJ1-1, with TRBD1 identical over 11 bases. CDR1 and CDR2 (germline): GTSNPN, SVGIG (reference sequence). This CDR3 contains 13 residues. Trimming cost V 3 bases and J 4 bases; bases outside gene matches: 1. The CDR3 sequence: CAWSGTGGTEAFF. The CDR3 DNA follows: TGTGCCTGGAGCGGGACAGGGGGCACTGAAGCTTTCTTT.

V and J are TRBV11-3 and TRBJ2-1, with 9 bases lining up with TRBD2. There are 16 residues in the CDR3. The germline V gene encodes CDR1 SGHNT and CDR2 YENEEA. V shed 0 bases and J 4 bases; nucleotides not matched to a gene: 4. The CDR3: CASSLEAGGPYNEQFF. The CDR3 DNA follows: TGTGCCAGCAGCTTAGAGGCGGGAGGGCCTTACAATGAGCAGTTCTTC.

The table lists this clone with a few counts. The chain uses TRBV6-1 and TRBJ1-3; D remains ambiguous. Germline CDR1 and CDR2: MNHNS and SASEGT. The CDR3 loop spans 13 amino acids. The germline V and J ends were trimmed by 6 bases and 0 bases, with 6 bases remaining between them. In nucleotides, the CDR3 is TGTGCCAGCAGACCCAGCTCTGGAAACACCATATATTTT. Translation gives CASRPSSGNTIYF.